This T cell receptor (beta chain) was captured in a study of vaccination and CD4 T cells after COVID-19. Study-wide background: Investigators stimulated cells with overlapping spike peptides drawn from SARS-CoV-2, HCoV-NL63, HCoV-OC43 and HCoV-229E.

As concerns this clonotype: Its antigen remains unidentified.

At the Johns Hopkins FTIC core, DNA taken from cultured CD4+ T cells was sequenced by way of the Oncomine TCR Beta short-read assay. TCRdb reprocessed the PCR reads with MiXCR, giving one entry per CDR3 protein. The sample consists of tens of thousands of distinct CDR3 sequences, approximately 40% of them appearing once. Germline CDR1 MDHEN, CDR2 SYDVKM. V lost 3 bases, J lost 4 bases, and 13 bases lay in between. CDR3 size: 15 residues. As to treatment: approximately nine-day PBMC culture with coronavirus spike peptide pools or control peptides (ViraFEST assay). Sequenced: CD4+ T cells from blood, cultured in vitro. This TCR derives from a human donor who had recovered from COVID-19. The rearrangement joins TRBV28 to TRBJ1-5; D may be TRBD1 (5 bases). The CDR3 is CASSFTGRPNQPQHF. As DNA, the CDR3 is TGTGCCAGCAGTTTCACGGGACGCCCGAATCAGCCCCAGCATTTT.